This T cell receptor beta chain was obtained from a study of graft-versus-host responses after intestinal transplantation. Study-wide background: Recipients were all induced with anti-thymocyte globulin, then given tacrolimus and steroids for 2 to 4 years. Study conclusions and caveats: Recipient marrow held GvH clones, some first seen in ileum or blood. Patients who carried graft-donor T cell macrochimerism also had high graft-versus-host to host-versus-graft clonal ratios in their allografts. Peak GvH clone levels in circulation were associated with early post-transplant HvG declines.

Germline V gene sequence: CDR1 SGDLS, CDR2 YYNGEE. This CDR3 is 17 amino acids long. V shed 0 bases, J shed 0 bases, and the junction held 8 bases outside the gene matches. Note on this clone: Its target is not known.

The repertoire was sequenced with immunoSEQ multiplex PCR; TCRdb's copy has only in-frame clones and lacks some. The table has 45,000 or so clones, roughly nine tenths seen once. The chain recombines TRBV9 with TRBJ1-2, with 7 positions matching TRBD1. Sequencing was performed on PBMCs, taken 524 days after transplant. This receptor was taken from a human patient who received an intestinal transplant, so some T cells may come from the graft donor. Here the CDR3 DNA reads TGTGCCAGCAGCGTAGCTACAGGGGAATACCCTAACTATGGCTACACCTTC. This translates into CASSVATGEYPNYGYTF.